The present entry profiles one T cell receptor beta chain with its context. It was with a sample-barcoded 5' primer and a J-beta primer mix that a second PCR of roughly 7 to 11 cycles was run. TCRdb used MiXCR to reprocess the 5' RACE reads, holding one entry per CDR3 protein. This table holds roughly 790,000 distinct CDR3 sequences, approximately 39% found once. The data originate from a study of blood T cells in healthy people across ages. Total RNA extracted from each sample amounted to at least 6 micrograms. The sequencing sample was made of blood. The clonotype was recovered from a woman aged 60-75 years in good health.

The CDR3 region is CASSQEPVDRGHEKLFF. Here the CDR3 DNA reads TGTGCCAGCAGCCAAGAACCCGTGGACAGGGGGCATGAAAAACTGTTTTTT. V gene TRBV4-2 combines with J gene TRBJ1-4; 11 bases fit TRBD1. With V trimmed by 0 bases and J by 6 bases, 6 bases remained unmatched. This CDR3 is built from 17 residues. Germline V CDR1 and CDR2: LGHNA, YNFKEQ.